This is a list of T cell receptor beta chains from one sample in a study of radiotherapy plus CTLA-4 blockade in lung cancer. Here immunoSEQ multiplex PCR was the method, and the copy in TCRdb shows in-frame clones only, minus some. The sample contains tens of thousands of clones, around 86% of which appear only once. The sample in question was peripheral blood, obtained from a patient treated with radiotherapy plus ipilimumab. The receptors come from a human donor with non-small cell lung cancer that progressed on radiotherapy plus ipilimumab. CDR3s include the opening cysteine and the closing phenylalanine or tryptophan. Rows may omit the clone size; those that give it use once, few, many or a size class.

>TRBJ2-7|NA|TRBV27
CASSRGASGTIYEQYF
>TRBJ2-2|NA|TRBV14
CASSPDRTGELFF
>TRBJ2-2|NA|TRBV4-1
CASSQTRGGYTGELFF
>TRBJ2-5|NA|TRBV5-1
CASSGGRPQETQYF
>TRBJ1-1|NA|TRBV6-6
CASSVEGNTEAFF
>TRBJ2-3|NA|TRBV27
CASSLGGSKDTQYF
>TRBJ2-3|NA|TRBV10-3
CAISEGVANADTQYF
>TRBJ2-1|NA|TRBV4-2
CASSQQTTTGPNYNEQFF
>TRBJ2-7|NA|TRBV14
CASSQYDSFSYEQYF
>TRBJ2-4|NA|TRBV27
CASRDRGNIQYF
>TRBJ1-5|NA|TRBV4-1
CASSQGAEVQPQHF
>TRBJ2-7|NA|TRBV11-2
CASSPGLYEQYF
>TRBJ1-5|NA|TRBV5-6
CASSLDRGSNQPQHF
>TRBJ1-4|NA|TRBV19
CASKPWSIDEKLFF
>TRBJ2-6|few|TRBV25-1
CASSDTPGGANVLTF
>TRBJ2-1|NA|TRBV5-4
CASSQLKTSERYNEQFF
>TRBJ2-7|NA|TRBV5-4
CASSLNAGGSSYEQYF
>TRBJ1-1|NA|TRBV9
CASSALGQGNTEAFF
>TRBJ2-3|NA|TRBV18
CASSPPYSTDTQYF
>TRBJ2-1|NA|TRBV7-2
CASSPLTGVVQFF
>TRBJ2-6|few|TRBV5-1
CASSGFGANVLTF
>TRBJ2-5|NA|TRBV7-7
CASSQDRGQETQYF
>TRBJ1-1|NA|TRBV15
CATSREAGDTEAFF
>TRBJ1-4|few|TRBV5-6
CASSPSARGAYEKLFF
>TRBJ1-2|NA|TRBV4-1
CASSQDPGTVYGYTF